This T cell receptor (beta chain) was identified in a study of blood T cell repertoires in COVID-19. Study details: T cells, B-cell-depleted T cells, or PBMCs supplied cDNA or gDNA.

There are a few counts of this clone. CDR1 is KGHDR, CDR2 SFDVKD, per germline. The CDR3 consists of 15 residues. The V segment lost 9 bases and the J segment 5 bases; nucleotides outside the gene matches: 5. The age range of participants was about 18 to 89 years, with residence in 20 to 25 US areas. Grouping used clinical history reported by participants in a survey and questionnaire. Original data processing: It was from reference gene primer amplification that nucleated cell counts were estimated. Only in-frame clones appear in the TCRdb table, and some are missing; sequencing was by immunoSEQ multiplex PCR. For V, J and clone size, that table is used; D and trimming come from the DNA. The sample has 300,000 to 500,000 clones; more than 75% are singletons.

The chain combines TRBV24-1 with TRBJ2-3; the match to TRBD2 covers 15 bases. What was sequenced was PBMCs or T cells enriched from blood (not recorded which). The receptor was isolated from a woman in her 30s with acute COVID-19. The CDR3 nucleotides are TGTGCCACCCGGACTAGCGGGGGGGGTAGAGATACGCAGTATTTT. Protein: CATRTSGGGRDTQYF.